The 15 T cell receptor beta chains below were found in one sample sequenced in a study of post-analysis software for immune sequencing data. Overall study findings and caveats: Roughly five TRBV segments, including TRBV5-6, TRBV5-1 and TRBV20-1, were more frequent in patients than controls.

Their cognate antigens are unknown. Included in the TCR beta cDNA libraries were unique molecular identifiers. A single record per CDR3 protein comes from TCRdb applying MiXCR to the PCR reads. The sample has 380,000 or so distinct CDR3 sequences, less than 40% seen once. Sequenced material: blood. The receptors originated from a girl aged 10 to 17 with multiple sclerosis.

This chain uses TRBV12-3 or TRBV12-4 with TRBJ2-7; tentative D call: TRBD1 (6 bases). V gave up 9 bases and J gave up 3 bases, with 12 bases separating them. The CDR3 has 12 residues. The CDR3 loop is CASSRGNYEQYF. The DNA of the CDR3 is TGTGCCAGTTCCAGGGGTAACTACGAGCAGTACTTC.

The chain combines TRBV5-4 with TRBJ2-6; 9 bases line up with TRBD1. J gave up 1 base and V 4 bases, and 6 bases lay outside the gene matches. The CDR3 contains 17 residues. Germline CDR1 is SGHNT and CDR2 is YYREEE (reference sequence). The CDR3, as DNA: TGTGCCAGCAGCCTTCCGGGACAGGGTTCTGGGGCCAACGTCCTGACTTTC. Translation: CASSLPGQGSGANVLTF.

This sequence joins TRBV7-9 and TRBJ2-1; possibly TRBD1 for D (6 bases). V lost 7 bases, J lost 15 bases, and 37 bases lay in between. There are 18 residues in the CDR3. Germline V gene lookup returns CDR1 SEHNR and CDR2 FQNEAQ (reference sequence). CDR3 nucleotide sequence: TGTGCCAGCACAAACTATCGGAAGGCTAGGACAGATAGAAGAAGGCGGTTCTTC. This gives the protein CASTNYRKARTDRRRRFF.

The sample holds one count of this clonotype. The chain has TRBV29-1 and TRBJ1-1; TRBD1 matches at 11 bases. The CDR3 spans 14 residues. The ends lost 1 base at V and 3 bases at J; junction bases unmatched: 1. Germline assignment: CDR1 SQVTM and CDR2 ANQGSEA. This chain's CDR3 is CSVEGDRGDTEAFF. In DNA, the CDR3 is TGCAGCGTTGAAGGGGACAGGGGGGACACTGAAGCTTTCTTT.

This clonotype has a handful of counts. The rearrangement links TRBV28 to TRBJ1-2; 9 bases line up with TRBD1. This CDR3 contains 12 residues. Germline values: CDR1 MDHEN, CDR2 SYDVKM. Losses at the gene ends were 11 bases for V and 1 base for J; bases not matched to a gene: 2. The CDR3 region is CAEGQGNYGYTF. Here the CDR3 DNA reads TGTGCCGAGGGACAGGGTAACTATGGCTACACCTTC.

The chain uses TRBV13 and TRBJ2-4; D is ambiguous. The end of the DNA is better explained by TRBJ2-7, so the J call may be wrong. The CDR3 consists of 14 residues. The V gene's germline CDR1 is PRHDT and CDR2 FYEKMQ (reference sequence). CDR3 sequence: CASSSGRTPYEQYF. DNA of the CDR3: TGTGCCAGCAGCTCGGGCAGGACCCCCTACGAGCAGTACTTC.

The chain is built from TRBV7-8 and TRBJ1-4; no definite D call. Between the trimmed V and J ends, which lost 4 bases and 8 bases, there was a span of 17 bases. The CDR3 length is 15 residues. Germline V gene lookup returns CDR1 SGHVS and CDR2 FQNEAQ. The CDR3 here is CASSSEPHWWEKLFF. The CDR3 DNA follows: TGTGCCAGCAGCTCTGAGCCTCACTGGTGGGAAAAACTGTTTTTT.

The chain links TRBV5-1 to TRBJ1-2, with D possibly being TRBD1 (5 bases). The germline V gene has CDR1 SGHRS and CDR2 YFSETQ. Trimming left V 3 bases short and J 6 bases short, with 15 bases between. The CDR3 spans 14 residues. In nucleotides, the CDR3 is TGCGCCAGCAGCTCCTCCGGGGCCCCCGATGGCTACACCTTC. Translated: CASSSSGAPDGYTF.

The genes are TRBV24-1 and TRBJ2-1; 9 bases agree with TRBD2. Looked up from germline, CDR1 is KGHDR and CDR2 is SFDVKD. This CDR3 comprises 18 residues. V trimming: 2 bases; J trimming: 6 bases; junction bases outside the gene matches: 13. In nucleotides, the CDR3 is TGTGCCACCAGTGATTCCCCGGGTCTAGCGGGGTATTCCAATGAGCAGTTCTTC. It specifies CATSDSPGLAGYSNEQFF.

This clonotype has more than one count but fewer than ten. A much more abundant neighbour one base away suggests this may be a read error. As DNA, the CDR3 is TGTGCCAGCAGTCAATCAGGGGCCGGGGAGACCCGGTACTTC. Translating it yields CASSQSGAGETRYF. This sequence joins TRBV12-3 or TRBV12-4 and TRBJ2-5, with D possibly being TRBD1 (6 bases). The CDR3 has 14 residues.

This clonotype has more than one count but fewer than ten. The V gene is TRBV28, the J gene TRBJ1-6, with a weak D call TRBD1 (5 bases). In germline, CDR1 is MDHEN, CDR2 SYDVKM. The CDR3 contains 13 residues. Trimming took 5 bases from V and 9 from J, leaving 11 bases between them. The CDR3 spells CASSLLGGSPLHF. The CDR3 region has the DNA TGTGCCAGCAGTCTTCTCGGGGGTTCACCCCTCCACTTT.

The CDR3 region is CASSAVPGGGEKLFF. In DNA, the CDR3 is TGTGCCAGCAGCGCCGTCCCAGGGGGCGGTGAAAAACTGTTTTTT. The chain combines TRBV9 with TRBJ1-4; 8 nucleotides agree with TRBD1. The V and J ends lost 3 bases and 7 bases, in that order; junction bases with no gene match: 8. This CDR3 has 15 amino acids. Germline CDR1 SGDLS, CDR2 YYNGEE.

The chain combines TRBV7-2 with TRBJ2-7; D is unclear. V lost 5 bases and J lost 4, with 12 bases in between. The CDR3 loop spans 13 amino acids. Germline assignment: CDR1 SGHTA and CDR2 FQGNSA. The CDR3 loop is CASSQYTTYEQYF. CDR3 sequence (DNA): TGTGCCAGCAGCCAATATACGACATACGAGCAGTACTTC.

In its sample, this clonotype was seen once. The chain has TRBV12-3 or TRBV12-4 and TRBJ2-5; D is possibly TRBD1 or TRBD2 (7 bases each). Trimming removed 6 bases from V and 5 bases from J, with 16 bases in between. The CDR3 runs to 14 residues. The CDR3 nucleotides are TGTGCCAGCAGCGTGACAGGGCGGGAGGAGACCCAGTACTTC. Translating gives CASSVTGREETQYF.

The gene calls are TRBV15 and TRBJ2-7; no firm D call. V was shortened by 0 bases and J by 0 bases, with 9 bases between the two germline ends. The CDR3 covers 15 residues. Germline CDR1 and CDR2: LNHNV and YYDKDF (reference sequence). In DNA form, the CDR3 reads TGTGCCACCAGCAGAGATCTTACTCTCTCCTACGAGCAGTACTTC. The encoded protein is CATSRDLTLSYEQYF.